The present TCR beta chain was sequenced within a study of blood T cell repertoires in COVID-19. About the research overall: From the United States, Italy and Spain came samples of acute and convalescent COVID-19. The cDNA or gDNA used as material had been derived from T cells, B-cell-depleted T cells, or PBMCs.

Source study methods: Using reference gene primer amplification, nucleated cell counts were estimated. Profiling relied on immunoSEQ multiplex PCR, and the TCRdb table lists in-frame clones only, not all of them. V, J and clone size are taken as reported in that table, and D and trimming were inferred from the DNA itself. The profile covers roughly 670,000 clones, with around 90% appearing a single time and about 0.24% taken by the ten largest. V was cut by 5 bases and J by 2 bases, with 9 bases left in between. CDR1 and CDR2 from the germline V gene are SEHNR and FQNEAQ (reference sequence). There are 13 residues in the CDR3.

This chain uses TRBV7-9 with TRBJ1-2; D is unresolved. The source is a woman younger than 30 with acute or convalescent COVID-19. What was sequenced was peripheral blood. The CDR3 DNA reads TGTGCCAGCAGCCACGGCGGAAACTATGGCTACACCTTC. This sequence encodes CASSHGGNYGYTF.